One sample yielded the 28 T cell receptor beta chains listed below, sequenced in a study of CXCR3-negative and CXCR3-positive naive CD8 T cells. UMI-tagged TRB cDNA libraries were built via 5' RACE. Each CDR3 protein gets one entry in TCRdb, which reprocessed the 5' RACE reads and gives no DNA. This repertoire includes 150,000 or so distinct CDR3 sequences. What was sequenced was naive CXCR3- CD8+ T cells from blood. Documented subset: CD45RO-CCR7+CD27+CD95- naive CD8+ T cells lacking CXCR3 (TNR3-). The source is a human donor in good health. Some clones in this sample may be carry-over from other donors' samples.

The chain employs TRBV15 and TRBJ2-1; TCRdb gives TRBD1 as the D gene, but with no DNA this cannot be confirmed. This CDR3 has 15 amino acids. From germline, CDR1 is LNHNV and CDR2 YYDKDF (reference sequence). CDR3 loop: CATSSRRASNNEQFF.

V usage is TRBV6-2 or TRBV6-3 and J usage is TRBJ2-5. The CDR3 loop spans 15 amino acids. Germline V CDR1 and CDR2: MNHEY, SVGEGT. CDR3 in amino acids: CASSSPHEDQETQYF.

V and J are TRBV6-2 or TRBV6-3 and TRBJ2-1; the D gene TCRdb calls, TRBD2, cannot be checked with no DNA. This CDR3 is 16 amino acids long. Germline values: CDR1 MNHEY, CDR2 SVGEGT. The CDR3 spells CASSYWADSSYNEQFF.

The chain carries TRBV19 and TRBJ2-1. The length of the CDR3 is 13 residues. Germline V CDR1 and CDR2: LNHDA, SQIVND (reference sequence). CDR3 amino acids: CASSIRVFNEQFF.

The chain joins TRBV10-3 to TRBJ2-1; the D gene TCRdb calls, TRBD2, cannot be checked with no DNA. Germline loops: CDR1 ENHRY, CDR2 SYGVKD. This CDR3 comprises 16 residues. CDR3 sequence: CAISGTSGRSYNEQFF.

The V call is TRBV4-3, the J call TRBJ1-3. This CDR3 is 19 amino acids long. Looked up from germline, CDR1 is LGHNA and CDR2 is YSLEER. CDR3 protein: CASSQDRVGSGLVGNTIYF.

The chain combines TRBV20-1 with TRBJ2-7; absent DNA, TCRdb's TRBD1 call cannot be checked. Germline V lookup: CDR1 DFQATT, CDR2 SNEGSKA (reference sequence). The CDR3 has 15 amino acids. The CDR3 is CSATLAGREVGVQYF.

V usage is TRBV5-1 and J usage is TRBJ2-2; TCRdb's D call of TRBD1 is untestable without DNA. This CDR3 has 15 amino acids. Germline CDR1 reads SGHRS; CDR2 reads YFSETQ. The CDR3 loop reads CASRPTGAVTGELFF. Filled out from reference TRBV5-1 and TRBJ2-2, the complete variable domain reads KAGVTQTPRYLIKTRGQQVTLSCSPISGHRSVSWYQQTPGQGLQFLFEYFSETQRNKGNFPGRFSGRQFSNSRSEMNVSTLELGDSALYLCASRPTGAVTGELFFGEGSRLTVL.

The rearrangement uses TRBV7-3 and TRBJ2-2; TCRdb's D call, TRBD2, is unchecked because there is no DNA. Germline CDR1 is SGHTA and CDR2 is FQGTGA. The CDR3 is 15 amino acids. The CDR3 protein is CASSLAGGGTGELFF.

The J gene is TRBJ2-1, the V gene TRBV27. CDR1 MNHEY and CDR2 SMNVEV come from the germline V gene (reference sequence). This CDR3 contains 12 residues. CDR3 in amino acids: CASTDSGNEQFF.

The chain joins TRBV20-1 to TRBJ2-1; TCRdb reports TRBD2, a call that lacks DNA to check it against. This CDR3 comprises 11 residues. CDR1 DFQATT and CDR2 SNEGSKA come from the germline V gene (reference sequence). The CDR3: CSVMGLGGSFF.

The chain couples TRBV7-8 to TRBJ1-2. The germline V gene encodes CDR1 SGHVS and CDR2 FQNEAQ. This CDR3 is built from 14 residues. The CDR3 is CASSPTVSSYGYTF.

The chain employs TRBV7-9 and TRBJ1-4. The CDR3 consists of 13 residues. Germline lookup yields CDR1 SEHNR and CDR2 FQNEAQ (reference sequence). CDR3 loop: CASSLGTREGLFF.

The rearrangement links TRBV12-3 or TRBV12-4 to TRBJ1-1; TCRdb picks TRBD1, but there is no DNA to check that call. CDR3 length: 16 residues. CDR3 protein: CASSLIEAGLITEAFF.

This chain joins TRBV15 and TRBJ2-1. Germline V gene lookup returns CDR1 LNHNV and CDR2 YYDKDF (reference sequence). The CDR3 spans 13 residues. The CDR3 is CATSRASERTQFF.

The CDR3 spells CASSQDHETQYF. The chain has TRBV3-1 and TRBJ2-5. The V gene's germline CDR1 is LGHDT and CDR2 YNNKEL (reference sequence). CDR3 length: 12 amino acids.

The chain carries TRBV12-3 or TRBV12-4 and TRBJ2-1; no DNA is available, so the TRBD2 call from TCRdb remains unchecked. The CDR3 extends over 15 amino acids. The CDR3: CASSEGTAVKDEQFF.

This chain uses TRBV5-8 with TRBJ2-1; TCRdb's assignment of TRBD1 cannot be checked, as there is no DNA. The CDR3 has 15 residues. CDR1 and CDR2 from the germline V gene are SGHTS and YDEGEE. CDR3 sequence reads: CASSLAGATYNEQFF.

The chain is built from TRBV5-1 and TRBJ1-2. The V gene's germline CDR1 is SGHRS and CDR2 YFSETQ. The CDR3 runs to 18 residues. The CDR3 here is CASSLYNFQTGGDYGYTF.

V and J are TRBV4-3 and TRBJ2-7. CDR1 and CDR2 from the germline V gene are LGHNA and YSLEER. This CDR3 has 13 residues. The CDR3: CASSQGRSYEQYF.

The chain couples TRBV28 to TRBJ2-1. Germline values: CDR1 MDHEN, CDR2 SYDVKM. This CDR3 comprises 11 residues. The CDR3 is CAVSSYNEQFF. Together with reference TRBV28 and TRBJ2-1, the CDR3 gives the full variable domain: DVKVTQSSRYLVKRTGEKVFLECVQDMDHENMFWYRQDPGLGLRLIYFSYDVKMKEKGDIPEGYSVSREKKERFSLILESASTNQTSMYLCAVSSYNEQFFGPGTRLTVL.

The genes are TRBV14 and TRBJ2-7; lacking DNA, the TRBD1 call made by TCRdb goes unchecked. The CDR3 spans 15 residues. Looked up from germline, CDR1 is SGHDN and CDR2 is FVKESK. The CDR3 loop is CASRPTEASAGEQYF.

The chain carries TRBV7-9 and TRBJ2-1. The CDR3 runs 15 residues. Germline V CDR1 and CDR2: SEHNR, FQNEAQ (reference sequence). The CDR3 protein is CASSFFEGSYNEQFF.

The chain is built from TRBV30 and TRBJ1-1; there is no DNA to check the TCRdb D call of TRBD1. CDR1 GTSNPN and CDR2 SVGIG come from the germline V gene (reference sequence). This CDR3 spans 15 amino acids. This chain's CDR3 is CAWEGGQGVWTEAFF.

The rearrangement joins TRBV5-1 to TRBJ2-1; TCRdb calls TRBD2, which cannot be checked without DNA. The V gene's germline CDR1 is SGHRS and CDR2 YFSETQ. The CDR3 contains 14 residues. CDR3 region: CASSLVGGDREQFF.

The rearrangement joins TRBV20-1 to TRBJ2-5; TCRdb proposes TRBD2, but this gene call is untestable without DNA. From germline, CDR1 is DFQATT and CDR2 SNEGSKA (reference sequence). CDR3 length equals 14 residues. The CDR3 reads CSARVGRVGETQYF.

The V and J genes are TRBV4-2 and TRBJ2-2; the TRBD2 assignment by TCRdb is unverifiable without DNA. Germline V CDR1 and CDR2: LGHNA, YNFKEQ. CDR3 length: 16 amino acids. The chain's CDR3 is CASSQKAGLNTGELFF.

V is TRBV5-1 and J is TRBJ2-1; with no DNA, the TCRdb D assignment of TRBD2 cannot be verified. There are 15 residues in the CDR3. The germline CDR1 and CDR2 sequences are SGHRS and YFSETQ. The CDR3 is CASSSGLANYNEQFF. Supplemented by reference TRBV5-1 and TRBJ2-1, the full variable domain reads KAGVTQTPRYLIKTRGQQVTLSCSPISGHRSVSWYQQTPGQGLQFLFEYFSETQRNKGNFPGRFSGRQFSNSRSEMNVSTLELGDSALYLCASSSGLANYNEQFFGPGTRLTVL.